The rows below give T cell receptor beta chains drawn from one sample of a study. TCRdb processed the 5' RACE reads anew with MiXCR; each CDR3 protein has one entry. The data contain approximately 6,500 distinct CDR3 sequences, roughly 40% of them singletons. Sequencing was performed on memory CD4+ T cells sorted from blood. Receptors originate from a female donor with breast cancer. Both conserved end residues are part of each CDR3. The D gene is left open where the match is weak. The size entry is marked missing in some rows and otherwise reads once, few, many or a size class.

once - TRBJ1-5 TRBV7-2 CASSPDTDQPQHF TGTGCCAGCAGCCCCGACACAGATCAGCCCCAGCATTTT
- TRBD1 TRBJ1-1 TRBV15 CATGQGIGNTEAFF TGTGCCACCGGACAGGGGATAGGGAACACTGAAGCTTTCTTT
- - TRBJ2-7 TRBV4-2 CASSKEPGPYEQYF TGCGCCAGCAGCAAAGAACCGGGACCCTACGAGCAGTACTTC
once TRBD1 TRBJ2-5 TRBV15 CATSRVGGTGGETQYF TGTGCCACCAGCAGAGTAGGGGGGACAGGGGGAGAGACCCAGTACTTC
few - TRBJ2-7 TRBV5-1 CASSLGSTYEQYF TGCGCCAGCAGCTTGGGCAGTACCTACGAGCAGTACTTC
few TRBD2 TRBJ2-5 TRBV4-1 CASSPEAGIQYF TGTGCCAGCAGCCCCGAAGCGGGGATCCAGTACTTC
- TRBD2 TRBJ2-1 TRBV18 CASSTAGVEQFF TGTGCCAGCTCAACAGCGGGAGTCGAGCAGTTCTTC
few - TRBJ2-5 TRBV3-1 CASSHDFHRLGYQETQYF TGTGCCAGCAGCCATGACTTTCATCGTTTGGGGTACCAAGAGACCCAGTACTTC
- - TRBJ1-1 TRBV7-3 CASSLAYPGAEAFF TGTGCCAGCAGCTTGGCGTACCCAGGGGCCGAAGCTTTCTTT
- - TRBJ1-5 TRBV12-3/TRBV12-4 CASSLVTVQPQHF TGTGCCAGCAGTTTAGTAACAGTTCAGCCCCAGCATTTT
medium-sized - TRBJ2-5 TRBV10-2 CASSAGQETQYF TGCGCCAGCAGTGCGGGGCAAGAGACCCAGTACTTC
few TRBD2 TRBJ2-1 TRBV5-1 CASSLETGTRGDEQFF TGCGCCAGCAGCTTGGAAACCGGGACTAGGGGGGATGAGCAGTTCTTC
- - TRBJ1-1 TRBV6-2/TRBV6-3 CASTQSGFRAFF TGTGCCAGCACGCAATCGGGATTCCGAGCTTTCTTT
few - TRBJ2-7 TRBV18 CASSPGSRESGEQYF TGTGCCAGCTCACCAGGATCTAGAGAGTCGGGCGAGCAGTACTTC
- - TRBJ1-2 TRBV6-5 CASRPFTGVRGYTF TGTGCCAGCAGGCCCTTTACGGGAGTGCGGGGCTACACCTTC
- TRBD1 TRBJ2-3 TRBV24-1 CAGKSGTGPTDTQYF TGTGCCGGCAAATCCGGGACAGGTCCCACAGATACGCAGTATTTT
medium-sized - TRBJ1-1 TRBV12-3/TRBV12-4 CASSLSGTEAFF TGTGCCAGCAGTTTATCGGGAACTGAAGCTTTCTTT
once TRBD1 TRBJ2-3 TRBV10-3 CAFSETAGGDTQYF TGTGCCTTCAGTGAGACGGCAGGGGGTGATACGCAGTACTTT
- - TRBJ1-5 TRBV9 CASTISRVQQPQHF TGTGCCAGCACCATATCCAGGGTTCAGCAGCCCCAGCATTTT